The next 29 T cell receptor beta chains were all read from a single sample in a study of blood T cell repertoires in COVID-19. Clones were sequenced by immunoSEQ multiplex PCR, and TCRdb holds only the in-frame ones, with some missing. This sample has approximately 140,000 clones; 88% occur once, and the top ten carry roughly 2.5%. The sequenced material came from peripheral blood. Receptors originate from a human donor with COVID-19, enrolled during active disease. The donor label of this sample is uncertain.

The chain couples TRBV7-6 to TRBJ2-7; 12 nucleotides agree with TRBD1. Trimming cost V 6 bases and J 0 bases; bases outside gene matches: 9. CDR1 SGHVS and CDR2 FNYEAQ come from the germline V gene. The CDR3 is made up of 17 amino acids. The CDR3 DNA sequence: TGTGCCAGCAGTCCAAAACCGGGACAGGGGGCCTCCTACGAGCAGTACTTC. Translating gives CASSPKPGQGASYEQYF.

This clone was detected only once. V gene TRBV9 combines with J gene TRBJ1-1; D is perhaps TRBD1 (6 bases). The CDR3 is 15 amino acids. The V and J ends lost 6 bases and 5 bases respectively, with 20 bases between them. The germline V gene encodes CDR1 SGDLS and CDR2 YYNGEE. The CDR3 spells CASKEGREGGTEAFF. Written as DNA, the CDR3 is TGTGCCAGCAAGGAGGGGAGGGAAGGGGGTACTGAAGCTTTCTTT.

A single count supports this clone. V is TRBV4-1 and J is TRBJ2-7, with a tentative D call TRBD1 (6 bases). V lost 3 bases to trimming and J lost 6 bases, with 18 bases between them. This CDR3 contains 15 residues. Germline CDR1 is MGHRA and CDR2 is YSYEKL. The CDR3 sequence is CASSHPGDVAGEQYF. CDR3 DNA sequence: TGCGCCAGCAGCCACCCAGGGGACGTTGCTGGCGAGCAGTACTTC.

The gene calls are TRBV3-1 (or the pseudogene TRBV3-2) and TRBJ1-5; the D is unclear. Germline V gene sequence: CDR1 LGHDT, CDR2 YNNKEL (reference sequence). The CDR3 runs to 12 residues. V was cut by 3 bases and J by 5 bases, with 5 bases left in between. The CDR3, as DNA: TGTGCCAGCAGCCAGTATGATCAGCCCCAGCATTTT. Its translation is CASSQYDQPQHF.

The DNA for the CDR3 is TGTGCCAGCAGCTTATATTCAGGGACTGGAGAGACCCAGTACTTC. Protein product: CASSLYSGTGETQYF. The rearrangement joins TRBV7-9 to TRBJ2-5; a possible D gene is TRBD2 (6 bases). The length of the CDR3 is 15 residues. Between the trimmed V and J ends, which lost 2 bases and 4 bases, there was a span of 14 bases. The germline CDR1 and CDR2 sequences are SEHNR and FQNEAQ (reference sequence).

This clone was counted once. This rearrangement joins TRBV5-6 to TRBJ2-5; D is perhaps TRBD2 (7 bases). Trimming removed 2 bases at V and 5 bases at J, with 22 bases between. This CDR3 comprises 17 residues. Germline values: CDR1 SGHDT, CDR2 YYEEEE. CDR3 sequence: CASSFPQGGGPGETQYF. The CDR3 DNA sequence: TGTGCCAGCAGCTTCCCACAGGGAGGGGGACCCGGGGAGACCCAGTACTTC.

The chain carries TRBV5-4 and TRBJ1-3; D not certain. The V gene's germline CDR1 is SGHNT and CDR2 YYREEE (reference sequence). Trimming stripped 0 bases from V and 0 bases from J, with 7 bases between. This CDR3 has 15 residues. CDR3 sequence (DNA): TGTGCCAGCAGCTTGGGGCTGCTCTCTGGAAACACCATATATTTT. It specifies CASSLGLLSGNTIYF.

V usage is TRBV3-1 (or the pseudogene TRBV3-2) and J usage is TRBJ2-5, with 10 bases aligning to TRBD1. CDR1 LGHDT and CDR2 YNNKEL come from the germline V gene (reference sequence). After removal of 5 bases from V and 7 bases from J, the junction contained 13 bases not matched to a gene. CDR3 length: 16 amino acids. The CDR3 protein is CASSYLTGTGVSTQYF. CDR3 DNA: TGTGCCAGCAGCTATTTGACCGGGACAGGGGTTTCGACCCAGTACTTC.

The V call is TRBV7-9, the J call TRBJ2-7; no clear D. The CDR3 is 15 amino acids. Germline lookup yields CDR1 SEHNR and CDR2 FQNEAQ (reference sequence). The V gene lost 1 base and the J gene lost 2 bases, with 12 bases spanning the gap. The CDR3 DNA sequence: TGTGCCAGCAGCTTAGGCCGGAACAGAGCCTACGAGCAGTACTTC. Translation gives CASSLGRNRAYEQYF.

This clone was recorded once. The chain employs TRBV9 and TRBJ2-3; tentatively, D is TRBD1 (5 bases). Germline CDR1 is SGDLS and CDR2 is YYNGEE. CDR3 length: 13 amino acids. V dropped 3 bases and J dropped 7 bases, with 12 bases sitting between them. This CDR3 is CASSALGAYTQYF. CDR3 sequence (DNA): TGTGCCAGCAGCGCCCTTGGGGCCTATACGCAGTATTTT. Complete variable domain (other parts from reference TRBV9 and TRBJ2-3): DSGVTQTPKHLITATGQRVTLRCSPRSGDLSVYWYQQSLDQGLQFLIQYYNGEERAKGNILERFSAQQFPDLHSELNLSSLELGDSALYFCASSALGAYTQYFGPGTRLTVL.

The CDR3 DNA sequence: TGTGCCAGCAGCCGAATCCGGGAGACCCAGTACTTC. Translated: CASSRIRETQYF. V and J are TRBV14 and TRBJ2-5; D unresolved. Germline CDR1 SGHDN, CDR2 FVKESK. The CDR3 extends over 12 amino acids. Trimming left V 4 bases short and J 5 bases short, with 8 bases between. Full variable domain (rest looked up from reference TRBV14 and TRBJ2-5): EAGVTQFPSHSVIEKGQTVTLRCDPISGHDNLYWYRRVMGKEIKFLLHFVKESKQDESGMPNNRFLAERTGGTYSTLKVQPAELEDSGVYFCASSRIRETQYFGPGTRLLVL.

The rearrangement uses TRBV13 and TRBJ2-4; 11 bases fit TRBD2. Germline values: CDR1 PRHDT, CDR2 FYEKMQ (reference sequence). Losses at the gene ends were 1 base for V and 7 bases for J; bases not matched to a gene: 6. This CDR3 comprises 16 residues. The CDR3 region is CASSLVSGGAGNIQYF. The CDR3 DNA follows: TGTGCCAGCAGCTTAGTTAGCGGGGGGGCCGGGAACATTCAGTACTTC.

V usage is TRBV19 and J usage is TRBJ1-2; possibly TRBD1 for D (5 bases). This CDR3 contains 16 residues. CDR1 is LNHDA and CDR2 is SQIVND in the germline V gene (reference sequence). V was cut by 6 bases and J by 5 bases, with 22 bases left in between. CDR3 DNA sequence: TGTGCCAGTAGCTTCCAGCCGGACACTCGTCGATATGGCTACACCTTC. Protein product: CASSFQPDTRRYGYTF.

In its sample, this clone was seen many times. The chain is built from TRBV1 and TRBJ2-7; the table's D gene call, TRBD2, was not cross checked with the DNA. TRBV1 corresponds to a pseudogene. The CDR3 length is 15 residues. In DNA form, the CDR3 reads TGCACCAGCAGCCAAGATCCCGTTAGCTCCTACGAGCAGTACTTC. Encoded protein: CTSSQDPVSSYEQYF.

This clone came up a few times. The chain couples TRBV19 to TRBJ1-4; D possibly corresponds to TRBD1 (6 bases). Germline loops: CDR1 LNHDA, CDR2 SQIVND (reference sequence). Deletions cut 7 bases from V and 8 bases from J, with 14 bases between. This CDR3 contains 13 residues. The CDR3: CASKGDEWEKLFF. DNA of the CDR3: TGTGCCAGTAAGGGGGACGAATGGGAAAAACTGTTTTTT.

The rearrangement uses TRBV14 and TRBJ1-1, with a possible D match to TRBD1 (6 bases). Germline V gene lookup returns CDR1 SGHDN and CDR2 FVKESK. This CDR3 is built from 16 residues. V lost 4 bases and J 3 bases, leaving 18 bases between the germline ends. The CDR3 protein is CASSLTGAAGDTEAFF. CDR3 bases: TGTGCCAGCAGCCTGACAGGAGCGGCGGGGGACACTGAAGCTTTCTTT.

The CDR3 DNA sequence: TGTGCCAGCAGTTACATGGGACAGACTCTGGGTGCCCCTAATCAGCCCCAGCATTTT. This gives the protein CASSYMGQTLGAPNQPQHF. The chain couples TRBV6-2 or TRBV6-3 to TRBJ1-5; 7 nucleotides align to TRBD1. The CDR3 loop spans 19 amino acids. Germline trimming cut 2 bases from V and 4 bases from J; bases unmatched to any gene: 17. Germline CDR1 reads MNHEY; CDR2 reads SVGEGT.

The chain is built from TRBV5-1 and TRBJ2-7; D remains ambiguous. Germline CDR1 is SGHRS and CDR2 is YFSETQ. V lost 0 bases and J lost 7, with 8 bases in between. The CDR3 has 12 amino acids. CDR3 protein: CASSLGRREQYF. CDR3 DNA: TGCGCCAGCAGCTTGGGACGGCGGGAGCAGTACTTC.

This chain links TRBV7-6 with TRBJ1-6; 9 bases line up with TRBD1. Germline-derived CDR1 and CDR2 are SGHVS and FNYEAQ. Germline trimming cut 5 bases from V and 10 bases from J; bases unmatched to any gene: 9. The CDR3 has 15 residues. The CDR3 DNA is TGTGCCAGCAGCCTGGTAGGGACAGGGCAATCACCCCTCCACTTT. Translated: CASSLVGTGQSPLHF.

The rearrangement joins TRBV2 to TRBJ2-4; possibly TRBD1 for D (5 bases). The length of the CDR3 is 15 residues. V was clipped by 7 bases and J by 0 bases, with 13 bases between them. The germline V gene encodes CDR1 SNHLY and CDR2 FYNNEI. The chain's CDR3 is CASTRTNLAKNIQYF. CDR3 nucleotide sequence: TGTGCCAGCACCAGGACAAATCTAGCCAAAAACATTCAGTACTTC.

The chain couples TRBV7-3 to TRBJ2-7; TRBD1 aligns across 8 bases. The CDR3 is made up of 13 amino acids. The junction had 7 bases not matched to a gene; V was cut back by 5 bases and J by 7 bases. CDR1 is SGHTA, CDR2 FQGTGA, per germline. CDR3 nucleotide sequence: TGTGCCAGCAGCGCCGGACAGGGAAGAGAGCAGTACTTC. Translated: CASSAGQGREQYF. Combining the CDR3 with reference TRBV7-3 and TRBJ2-7 gives the whole variable domain GAGVSQTPSNKVTEKGKYVELRCDPISGHTALYWYRQSLGQGPEFLIYFQGTGAADDSGLPNDRFFAVRPEGSVSTLKIQRTERGDSAVYLCASSAGQGREQYFGPGTRLTVT.

The chain links TRBV27 to TRBJ2-3; 11 bases map to TRBD2. Unmatched junction bases numbered 5, after V lost 2 bases and J lost 4 bases. The CDR3 spans 16 residues. The germline gives CDR1 MNHEY, CDR2 SMNVEV (reference sequence). In DNA form, the CDR3 reads TGTGCCAGCAGTTTAAGAATAGCGGGGGGGCCAGATACGCAGTATTTT. Its protein is CASSLRIAGGPDTQYF.

CDR3 amino acids: CASSSGGRQETQYF. In DNA form, the CDR3 reads TGCGCCAGCAGCTCCGGGGGGAGGCAAGAGACCCAGTACTTC. The J gene is TRBJ2-5, the V gene TRBV5-1, with TRBD2 matching 7 bases. The CDR3 extends over 14 amino acids. The germline gives CDR1 SGHRS, CDR2 YFSETQ. The J segment lost 2 bases and the V segment lost 3 bases, leaving 4 bases of the junction unmatched.

J is TRBJ1-6 and V is TRBV6-2 or TRBV6-3, with D possibly matching TRBD1 (6 bases). Germline-derived CDR1 and CDR2 are MNHEY and SVGEGT. Trimming cost V 2 bases and J 5 bases, with 10 bases left between them. The CDR3 totals 15 residues. This chain's CDR3 is CASSYRGHDNSPLHF. Here the CDR3 DNA reads TGTGCCAGCAGTTACCGGGGACATGATAATTCACCCCTCCACTTT.

The chain links TRBV5-1 to TRBJ1-1, with TRBD1 identical over 8 bases. The V and J ends lost 4 bases and 8 bases, in that order; junction bases with no gene match: 16. The CDR3 sequence is 16 residues long. Germline V gene data show CDR1 as SGHRS and CDR2 as YFSETQ. CDR3 nucleotides: TGCGCCAGCAGCCAATTGGACTCCCTCGGACAGGGAGAAGCTTTCTTT. Translated, it gives CASSQLDSLGQGEAFF.

This rearrangement joins TRBV24-1 to TRBJ1-6; D call uncertain. Trimming stripped 7 bases from V and 7 bases from J, with 7 bases between. CDR1 is KGHDR, CDR2 SFDVKD, per germline. The CDR3 length is 12 residues. CDR3 sequence reads: CATRPGNSPLHF. In nucleotides, the CDR3 is TGTGCCACCAGGCCGGGAAATTCACCCCTCCACTTT.

The chain couples TRBV6-4 to TRBJ1-2; 9 nucleotides match TRBD1. This CDR3 contains 15 residues. The J segment lost 4 bases and the V segment lost 7 bases, leaving 10 bases of the junction unmatched. Germline assignment: CDR1 MRHNA and CDR2 SNTAGT. CDR3 loop: CASNPDRGNAYGYTF. CDR3 in DNA: TGTGCCAGCAACCCTGACAGGGGGAACGCCTATGGCTACACCTTC.

The genes are TRBV19 and TRBJ2-5; TRBD2 matches at 16 bases. In germline, CDR1 is LNHDA, CDR2 SQIVND (reference sequence). The CDR3 loop spans 16 amino acids. V gave up 9 bases and J gave up 4 bases; unmatched junction bases: 8. CDR3 DNA: TGTGCCAGCAAAGGGACTAGCGGGGGGGGAAGAGAGACCCAGTACTTC. Translated: CASKGTSGGGRETQYF.

This clone was counted once. This chain links TRBV2 with TRBJ2-3, with a possible D match to TRBD2 (5 bases). The CDR3 length is 13 residues. V was cut by 4 bases and J by 9 bases, with 14 bases left in between. Germline CDR1 is SNHLY and CDR2 is FYNNEI. CDR3 residues: CASSALVEGTQYF. CDR3 nucleotide sequence: TGTGCCAGCAGTGCTTTGGTAGAGGGAACGCAGTATTTT.